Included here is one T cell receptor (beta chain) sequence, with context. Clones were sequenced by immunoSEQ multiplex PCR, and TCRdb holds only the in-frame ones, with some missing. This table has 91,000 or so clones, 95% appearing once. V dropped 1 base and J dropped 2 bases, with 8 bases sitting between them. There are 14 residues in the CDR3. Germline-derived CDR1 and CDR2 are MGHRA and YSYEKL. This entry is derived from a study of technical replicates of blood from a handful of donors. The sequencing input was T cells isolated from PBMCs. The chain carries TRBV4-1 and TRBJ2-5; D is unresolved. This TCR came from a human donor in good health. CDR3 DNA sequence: TGCGCCAGCAGCCAAGTTTCGCGGCAAGAGACCCAGTACTTC. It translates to CASSQVSRQETQYF.